This T cell receptor (beta chain) was identified in a study of CD8 T cells in Susac syndrome. The RNA, about 0.45 to 1 ug, was put through reverse transcription using random hexamers. TCRdb itself ran the immunoSEQ multiplex PCR reads through MiXCR, one entry per CDR3 protein. This sample has under 550,000 distinct CDR3 sequences, with roughly 85% found just once. Germline assignment: CDR1 LNHDA and CDR2 SQIVND (reference sequence). V was clipped by 3 bases and J by 4 bases, with 15 bases between them. The CDR3 contains 15 residues. The origin of this receptor is a human donor with multiple sclerosis. Sequenced: CD8+ T cells from PBMCs. The rearrangement uses TRBV19 and TRBJ1-2; possible D gene TRBD1, 6 bases. The CDR3: CASSIQQGFGYGYTF. The CDR3 bases are TGTGCCAGTAGTATCCAACAGGGTTTTGGCTATGGCTACACCTTC.